This passage covers 18 T cell receptor beta chains from one sample sequenced in a study of blood T cell repertoires in COVID-19. The data were produced by immunoSEQ multiplex PCR, yet TCRdb's version contains in-frame clones alone and is incomplete. The sample holds over 70,000 clones, 80% to 90% seen once. Sequenced input: peripheral blood. These receptors were collected from a man older than 75 with acute or convalescent COVID-19.

This chain joins TRBV24-1 and TRBJ2-1; tentatively, D is TRBD2 (6 bases). Trimming pared 5 bases from V and 0 bases from J, leaving 16 bases between. The length of the CDR3 is 17 residues. Germline V CDR1 and CDR2: KGHDR, SFDVKD. In DNA, the CDR3 is TGTGCCACCAGTGGCCGAAAGGAGGGGAGCTCCTACAATGAGCAGTTCTTC. This translates into CATSGRKEGSSYNEQFF.

J is TRBJ1-2 and V is TRBV19; 7 nucleotides match TRBD1. The CDR3 contains 13 residues. Germline CDR1 reads LNHDA; CDR2 reads SQIVND (reference sequence). V gave up 6 bases and J gave up 5 bases; unmatched junction bases: 6. The chain's CDR3 is CASRPKDRYGYTF. In DNA form, the CDR3 reads TGTGCCAGTAGACCCAAGGACAGGTATGGCTACACCTTC.

The rearrangement joins TRBV6-2 or TRBV6-3 to TRBJ2-2, with 11 bases that match TRBD2. The CDR3 totals 18 residues. The ends lost 6 bases at V and 3 bases at J; junction bases unmatched: 12. Germline CDR1 and CDR2: MNHEY and SVGEGT. The CDR3 nucleotides read TGTGCCAGCAGCCCTACTAGCGGGAGCCCCTCGGACACCGGGGAGCTGTTTTTT. It specifies CASSPTSGSPSDTGELFF.

The rearrangement uses TRBV27 and TRBJ1-5; D call uncertain. This CDR3 is built from 15 residues. The germline gives CDR1 MNHEY, CDR2 SMNVEV (reference sequence). V gave up 0 bases and J gave up 7 bases, with 13 bases separating them. The CDR3 bases are TGTGCCAGCAGTTTATCGCTGGCGCTAGGACAGCCCCAGCATTTT. Protein sequence: CASSLSLALGQPQHF.

The rearrangement uses TRBV24-1 and TRBJ2-2; no clear D gene. Germline V gives CDR1 KGHDR, CDR2 SFDVKD. Trimming left V 1 base short and J 7 bases short, with 6 bases between. The CDR3 is 13 residues long. Here the CDR3 reads CATSDLSVGELFF. CDR3 sequence (DNA): TGTGCCACCAGTGATTTATCGGTCGGGGAGCTGTTTTTT.

This CDR3 is CASSVIPTGTSIETQYF. In DNA, the CDR3 is TGCGCCAGCAGCGTTATCCCGACCGGGACTAGCATAGAGACCCAGTACTTC. The V call is TRBV5-1, the J call TRBJ2-5, with 9 bases fitting TRBD2. The CDR3 runs 17 residues. Per germline, CDR1 SGHRS and CDR2 YFSETQ. The V and J ends lost 4 bases and 4 bases, in that order; junction bases with no gene match: 14.

J is TRBJ2-1 and V is TRBV9; possibly TRBD2 for D (6 bases). The germline gives CDR1 SGDLS, CDR2 YYNGEE. The CDR3 sequence is 14 residues long. V lost 0 bases and J lost 8, with 12 bases in between. CDR3 residues: CASSVATSGDEQFF. CDR3 bases: TGTGCCAGCAGCGTAGCTACATCGGGGGATGAGCAGTTCTTC.

J is TRBJ2-1 and V is TRBV19; no reliable D call. Germline values: CDR1 LNHDA, CDR2 SQIVND (reference sequence). The CDR3 runs to 16 residues. V lost 3 bases, J lost 7 bases, and 19 bases lay in between. CDR3 sequence (DNA): TGTGCCAGTAGTATTGTTGGCATCTCTCTTTGGAATGAGCAGTTCTTC. Protein: CASSIVGISLWNEQFF.

The rearrangement joins TRBV7-2 to TRBJ2-2; D might be TRBD2 (5 bases). V lost 2 bases and J lost 0, with 10 bases in between. Germline CDR1 is SGHTA and CDR2 is FQGNSA. This CDR3 contains 16 residues. CDR3 in DNA: TGTGCCAGCAGCTTACAAAGCGGTGCGAACACCGGGGAGCTGTTTTTT. The encoded protein is CASSLQSGANTGELFF.

The chain joins TRBV6-1 to TRBJ1-2, with TRBD1 matching 9 bases. The germline gives CDR1 MNHNS, CDR2 SASEGT. With 2 bases clipped from V and 7 bases from J, the junction kept 8 bases outside the gene matches. This CDR3 contains 15 residues. The CDR3 DNA sequence: TGTGCCAGCAGTGAAAACCCGGGACAGGGACGTGGCTACACCTTC. Translating gives CASSENPGQGRGYTF.

This rearrangement joins TRBV25-1 to TRBJ1-6; 9 bases are shared with TRBD1. CDR3 length equals 16 residues. CDR1 and CDR2 (germline): MGHDK, SYGVNS. Trimming removed 6 bases from V and 7 bases from J; junction bases left unmatched: 10. The CDR3 DNA is TGTGCCAGCAGCTCCAACGACAGGGGGTTCAATTCACCCCTCCACTTT. This gives the protein CASSSNDRGFNSPLHF.

The V and J genes are TRBV3-1 (or the pseudogene TRBV3-2) and TRBJ2-3; 8 bases align to TRBD2. The junction had 1 base not matched to a gene; V was cut back by 4 bases and J by 1 base. The CDR3 has 14 amino acids. From germline, CDR1 is LGHDT and CDR2 YNNKEL (reference sequence). CDR3 bases: TGTGCCAGCAGCCTTAGCGGGGGCACAGATACGCAGTATTTT. Residues: CASSLSGGTDTQYF.

This clone appeared a single time. V is TRBV9 and J is TRBJ2-3; a weak D match, TRBD2 (6 bases). This CDR3 is built from 15 residues. The V end was cut by 2 bases, the J end by 2 bases, with 12 bases between. In germline, CDR1 is SGDLS, CDR2 YYNGEE. CDR3 coding DNA: TGTGCCAGCAGCGTGGGAGGACGGACCACAGATACGCAGTATTTT. This translates into CASSVGGRTTDTQYF.

In nucleotides, the CDR3 is TGTGCCAGTGACCTTGGCGGGACCGGGGAGCTGTTTTTT. Translating it yields CASDLGGTGELFF. This chain links TRBV7-9 with TRBJ2-2, with a possible D match to TRBD2 (5 bases). V was trimmed by 9 bases and J by 5 bases, leaving 13 bases between them. The CDR3 runs 13 residues. The germline gives CDR1 SEHNR, CDR2 FQNEAQ (reference sequence).

The chain combines TRBV6-1 with TRBJ1-6; D is undetermined. The CDR3 loop spans 13 amino acids. The ends were cut back, 1 base at V and 9 bases at J, with 7 bases in the middle. CDR1 MNHNS and CDR2 SASEGT come from the germline V gene. The CDR3 DNA is TGTGCCAGCAGTGAAGATAGAGGTTCACCCCTCCACTTT. It specifies CASSEDRGSPLHF.

The chain links TRBV19 to TRBJ2-2, with 7 nucleotides matching TRBD1. With 4 bases clipped from V and 4 bases from J, the junction kept 6 bases outside the gene matches. This CDR3 is built from 15 residues. From germline, CDR1 is LNHDA and CDR2 SQIVND (reference sequence). The CDR3 reads CASSTRDSITGELFF. CDR3 nucleotides: TGTGCCAGTAGTACCCGGGACAGCATCACCGGGGAGCTGTTTTTT.

V and J are TRBV9 and TRBJ2-1, with TRBD2 matching 12 bases. The CDR3 totals 14 residues. V dropped 3 bases and J dropped 9; count of bases not matched to a gene: 4. Germline CDR1 is SGDLS and CDR2 is YYNGEE. The CDR3 reads CASSEEGLAGEQFF. Written as DNA, the CDR3 is TGTGCCAGCAGCGAAGAGGGACTAGCGGGTGAGCAGTTCTTC.

The chain uses TRBV6-5 and TRBJ1-4, with D possibly matching TRBD1 (5 bases). CDR3 length equals 13 residues. Germline V gives CDR1 MNHEY, CDR2 SVGAGI. V was clipped by 8 bases and J by 4 bases, with 11 bases between them. This CDR3 is CASQGVNNEKLFF. The CDR3 DNA sequence: TGTGCCAGCCAAGGGGTCAATAATGAAAAACTGTTTTTT.